The clone carrying this T cell receptor beta chain was picked up a small number of times. What it binds is not known. For TCR beta, libraries came from quantitative 5'-RACE with molecular barcodes. TCRdb re-derived calls from the 5' RACE reads in MiXCR, one entry per CDR3 protein. This table has fewer than 550,000 distinct CDR3 sequences, roughly 5.2% appearing once. These data are taken from a study of CD8 T cells in ankylosing spondylitis. This CDR3 region has 16 residues. Germline V gene sequence: CDR1 LGHNA, CDR2 YNFKEQ. Trimming cost V 1 base and J 6 bases, with 16 bases left between them. Study-level results: Both synovial fluid and blood in reactive arthritis had previously been reported to carry some motif variants. It appeared that ankylosing spondylitis blood was characterized by a TCR beta motif of about 8 highly homologous variants. There was reportedly significant enrichment of clones that were disease-linked in matched ankylosing spondylitis synovial fluid. CD8+ disease-linked clones were present at relatively low frequencies in blood.

The receptor comes from a male donor with ankylosing spondylitis. The chain combines TRBV4-2 with TRBJ2-1, with D possibly matching TRBD1 (8 bases). What was sequenced was blood, either unsorted or a sorted T cell fraction (not recorded which). This CDR3 reads CASSQGETGGGNEQFF. The DNA of the CDR3 is TGTGCCAGCAGCCAAGGAGAAACAGGGGGGGGCAATGAGCAGTTCTTC.